The table lists the clone carrying this T cell receptor (beta chain) with a few counts. These data come from a study of blood T cells in healthy people across ages. Primed by a sample-barcoded 5' primer and a J-beta primer mix, a second PCR proceeded for roughly 6 to 12 cycles. TCRdb reprocessed the 5' RACE reads with MiXCR, giving one entry per CDR3 protein. The sample lists roughly 1,800,000 distinct CDR3 sequences, roughly 50% occurring once. Healthy individuals of Caucasian origin from Russia, aged roughly 6 to 90, served as donors. Donors each provided about 9.5 milliliters of peripheral blood. The specimen sequenced was blood. This sequence originates from a woman in her forties in good health.

The CDR3: CASSARRTSGGALTDTQYF. Here the CDR3 DNA reads TGTGCCAGCAGCGCGAGACGGACTAGCGGGGGGGCGTTGACAGATACGCAGTATTTT. The chain combines TRBV9 with TRBJ2-3; 15 nucleotides align to TRBD2. J gave up 3 bases and V 3 bases, and 11 bases lay outside the gene matches. The CDR3 loop spans 19 amino acids. Germline V gene data show CDR1 as SGDLS and CDR2 as YYNGEE.